This T cell receptor beta chain was captured by sequencing in a study of T cells after yellow fever vaccination. MiXCR, run by TCRdb on the 5' RACE reads, gives a single entry per CDR3 protein. The sample holds around 250,000 distinct CDR3 sequences, roughly 5.6% seen once. The clonotype comes from a man younger than 30 who received the YFV17D yellow fever vaccine. Sample: CD4+ T cells sorted from PBMCs, taken on the day of the yellow fever booster vaccination.

CDR3 loop: CSARLGNPVGELFF. The CDR3 DNA is TGCAGTGCTAGATTAGGGAACCCCGTCGGGGAGCTGTTTTTT. This chain connects TRBV20-1 to TRBJ2-2; no definite D call. Trimming removed 2 bases from V and 7 bases from J, with 14 bases in between. CDR1 and CDR2 from the germline V gene are DFQATT and SNEGSKA (reference sequence). CDR3 length: 14 amino acids.